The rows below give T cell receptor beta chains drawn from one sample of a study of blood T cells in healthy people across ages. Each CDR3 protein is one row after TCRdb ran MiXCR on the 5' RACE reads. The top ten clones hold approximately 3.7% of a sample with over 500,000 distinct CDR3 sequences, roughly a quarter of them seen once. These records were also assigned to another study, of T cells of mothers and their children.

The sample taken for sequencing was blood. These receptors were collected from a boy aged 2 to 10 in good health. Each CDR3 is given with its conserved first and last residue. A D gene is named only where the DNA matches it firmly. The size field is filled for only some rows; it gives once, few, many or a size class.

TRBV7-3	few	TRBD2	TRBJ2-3	CASSSPSGGLTDTQYF	TGTGCCAGCAGCTCCCCTAGCGGGGGCCTCACAGATACGCAGTATTTT
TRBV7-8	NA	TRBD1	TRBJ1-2	CASSPWTGGIINYGCTF	TGTGCCAGCAGCCCCTGGACAGGGGGGATCATTAACTATGGCTGCACCTTC
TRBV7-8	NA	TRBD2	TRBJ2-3	CASSRGVGLAGVTQYF	TGTGCCAGCAGTAGAGGGGTCGGACTAGCGGGGGTTACGCAGTATTTT
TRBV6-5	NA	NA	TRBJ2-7	CASTKPGGLYEQYF	TGTGCCAGCACTAAGCCAGGGGGGCTCTACGAGCAGTACTTC
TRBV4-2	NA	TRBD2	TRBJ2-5	CASSQTTSGGAEETQYF	TGTGCCAGCAGCCAGACCACTAGCGGGGGGGCTGAAGAGACCCAGTACTTC
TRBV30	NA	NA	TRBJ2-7	CAWSVHRGTPPYEQYF	TGTGCCTGGAGTGTACACCGCGGTACTCCCCCCTACGAGCAGTACTTC
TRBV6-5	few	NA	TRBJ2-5	CASGKDVPFF	TGTGCCAGCGGCAAGGACGTACCGTTCTTC
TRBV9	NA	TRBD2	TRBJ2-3	CASSDTGRLAGTDTQYF	TGTGCCAGCAGCGACACCGGGCGCCTAGCGGGGACAGATACGCAGTATTTT
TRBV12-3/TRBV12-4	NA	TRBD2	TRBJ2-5	CASSSSGGAYETQYF	TGTGCCAGCAGTTCTAGCGGGGGGGCTTATGAGACCCAGTACTTC
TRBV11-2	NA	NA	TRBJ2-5	CASSPNVETQYF	TGTGCCAGCAGCCCAAACGTGGAGACCCAGTACTTC
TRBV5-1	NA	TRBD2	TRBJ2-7	CASSWGTRGPWEQYF	TGCGCCAGCAGCTGGGGGACTAGGGGCCCTTGGGAGCAGTACTTC
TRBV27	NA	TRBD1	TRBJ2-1	CASSLLGQGGSMGSYNEQFF	TGTGCCAGCAGTTTATTGGGACAGGGGGGGTCCATGGGCTCCTACAATGAGCAGTTCTTC
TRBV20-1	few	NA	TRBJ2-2	CSPTSGLTGELFF	TGCAGCCCCACGTCAGGGCTCACCGGGGAGCTGTTTTTT
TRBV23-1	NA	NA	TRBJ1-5	CASSRQPNQPQHF	TGCGCCAGCAGTCGGCAGCCTAATCAGCCCCAGCATTTT
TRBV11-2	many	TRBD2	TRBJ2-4	CASSRTAGGGLAKNIQYF	TGTGCCAGCAGCCGAACCGCGGGGGGCGGCTTAGCCAAAAACATTCAGTACTTC
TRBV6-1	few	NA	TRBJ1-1	CASRDALNTEAFF	TGTGCCAGCAGGGACGCCCTGAACACTGAAGCTTTCTTT
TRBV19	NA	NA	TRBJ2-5	CASSPTTGAGETQYF	TGTGCCAGTAGCCCAACTACAGGGGCGGGGGAGACCCAGTACTTC
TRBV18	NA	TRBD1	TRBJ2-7	CASSPGGTGTYEQYF	TGTGCCAGCTCACCAGGGGGGACAGGGACCTACGAGCAGTACTTC
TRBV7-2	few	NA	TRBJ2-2	CASSLDGLYTGELFF	TGTGCCAGCAGCTTAGACGGACTATACACCGGGGAGCTGTTTTTT
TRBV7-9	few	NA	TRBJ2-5	CASSTLQSQETQYF	TGTGCCAGCAGCACCCTACAGAGCCAAGAGACCCAGTACTTC
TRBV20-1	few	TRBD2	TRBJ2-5	CSARVAGGQETQYF	TGCAGTGCTAGAGTGGCGGGGGGGCAAGAGACCCAGTACTTC
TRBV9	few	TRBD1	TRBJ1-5	CASSVDGARNRGVMDSNQPQHF	TGTGCCAGCAGCGTAGATGGTGCACGAAACAGGGGAGTGATGGATAGCAATCAGCCCCAGCATTTT
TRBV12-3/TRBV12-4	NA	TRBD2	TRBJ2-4	CASSFSGSRIQYF	TGTGCCAGCAGTTTTAGCGGGTCACGCATTCAGTACTTC
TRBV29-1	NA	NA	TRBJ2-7	CSVEAYEQYF	TGCAGCGTTGAAGCCTACGAGCAGTACTTC
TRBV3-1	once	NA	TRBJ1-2	CASSQDIRGVDGYTF	TGTGCCAGCAGCCAAGATATCAGGGGCGTAGACGGCTACACCTTC
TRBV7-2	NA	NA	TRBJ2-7	CASSSNGYYEQYF	TGTGCCAGCAGCTCCAATGGGTACTACGAGCAGTACTTC
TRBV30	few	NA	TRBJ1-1	CAWSVRRNTEAFF	TGTGCCTGGAGTGTACGGCGGAACACTGAAGCTTTCTTT
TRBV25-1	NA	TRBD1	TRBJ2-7	CASSDSTGGHYEQYF	TGTGCCAGCAGTGACTCCACAGGGGGCCACTACGAGCAGTACTTC
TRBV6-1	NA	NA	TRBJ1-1	CASSEVQGANTEAFF	TGTGCCAGCAGTGAAGTTCAAGGGGCGAACACTGAAGCTTTCTTT
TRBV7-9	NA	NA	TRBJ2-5	CASSFVRQRETQYF	TGTGCCAGCAGCTTCGTTCGACAGCGAGAGACCCAGTACTTC
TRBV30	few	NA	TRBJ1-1	CAWSRQGSTEAFF	TGTGCCTGGAGTCGCCAGGGATCCACTGAAGCTTTCTTT
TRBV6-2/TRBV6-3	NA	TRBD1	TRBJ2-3	CASSRDSQTDTQYF	TGTGCCAGCAGTCGGGACAGCCAGACAGATACGCAGTATTTT
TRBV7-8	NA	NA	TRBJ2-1	CASSFRSEQFF	TGTGCCAGCAGCTTTCGTAGTGAGCAGTTCTTC
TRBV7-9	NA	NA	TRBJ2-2	CASSRRGSTGELFF	TGTGCCAGCAGCCGTAGGGGGAGCACCGGGGAGCTGTTTTTT
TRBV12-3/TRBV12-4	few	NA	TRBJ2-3	CASRPGSGGISGTQYF	TGTGCCAGCAGGCCTGGATCGGGGGGCATCTCGGGTACGCAGTATTTT
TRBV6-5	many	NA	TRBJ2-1	CASSSTGTSFYNEQFF	TGTGCCAGCAGTTCAACAGGGACAAGCTTCTACAATGAGCAGTTCTTC
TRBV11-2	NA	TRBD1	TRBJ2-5	CASSWGQGVVETQYF	TGTGCCAGCAGCTGGGGTCAGGGGGTGGTGGAGACCCAGTACTTC
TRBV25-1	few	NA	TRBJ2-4	CASSEGNIQYF	TGTGCCAGCTCCGAGGGGAACATTCAGTACTTC
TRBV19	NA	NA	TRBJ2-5	CASSIGTDQETQYF	TGTGCCAGTAGTATTGGGACGGACCAAGAGACCCAGTACTTC
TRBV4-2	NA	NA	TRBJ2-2	CASSQARGLGELFF	TGTGCCAGCAGCCAAGCTCGAGGGCTCGGGGAGCTGTTTTTT
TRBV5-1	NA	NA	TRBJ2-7	CASSLVQTNYEQYF	TGCGCCAGCAGCTTGGTACAGACCAACTACGAGCAGTACTTC
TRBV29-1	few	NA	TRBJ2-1	CSVFSGSPLRDEQFF	TGCAGCGTTTTTAGCGGAAGCCCGTTGAGGGATGAGCAGTTCTTC
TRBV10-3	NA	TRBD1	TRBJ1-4	CTIAQGNEKLFF	TGTACCATCGCACAGGGGAACGAAAAACTGTTTTTT
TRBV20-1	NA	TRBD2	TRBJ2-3	CSASPSGASTDTQYF	TGCAGTGCTAGCCCTAGCGGGGCTAGCACAGATACGCAGTATTTT
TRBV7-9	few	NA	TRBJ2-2	CATYRVNTGELFF	TGTGCCACCTACAGGGTCAACACCGGGGAGCTGTTTTTT